A selection of T cell receptor beta chains follows, all from one sample in a study of blood T cell repertoires in COVID-19. Sequenced by immunoSEQ multiplex PCR; TCRdb stores in-frame clones only, minus some. Of approximately 90,000 clones in the sample, 75% to 80% were seen once. Sequencing used peripheral blood. These receptors were collected from an older man with COVID-19, enrolled during active disease. Both conserved end residues are part of each CDR3. Each record gives: V gene, D gene, J gene, clone size, CDR3 DNA, CDR3 protein. D genes are given only for firm matches. Size is stated for part of the rows, as once, few or many counts, or as a class when the clone is expanded.

TRBV4-1	NA	TRBJ2-5	NA	TGCGCCAGCAGCCAAGAAACAGGGTCCGAGACCCAGTACTTC	CASSQETGSETQYF
TRBV29-1	TRBD1	TRBJ1-3	NA	TGCAGCGTTGCTGGGACAGGCGATCCGAATTACTCTGGAAACACCATATATTTT	CSVAGTGDPNYSGNTIYF
TRBV7-2	NA	TRBJ1-2	NA	TGTGCCAGCAGCCTTCCGGGACAAGGAAGCTATGGCTACACCTTC	CASSLPGQGSYGYTF
TRBV28	NA	TRBJ1-2	NA	TGTGCCAGCAGTTCTTACACAGGGAACTATGGCTACACCTTC	CASSSYTGNYGYTF
TRBV11-3	TRBD1	TRBJ2-2	NA	TGTGCCAGCAGCGCGCGACTCCCAGCGACAGGGGATCCCGGGGAGCTGTTTTTT	CASSARLPATGDPGELFF
TRBV19	NA	TRBJ1-2	NA	TGTGCCAGCCGGGGACACGGGGACTATGGCTACACCTTC	CASRGHGDYGYTF
TRBV3-1/TRBV3-2	TRBD1	TRBJ1-3	NA	TGTGCCAGCTCCCGGACAGGTGTGGCCCTCTCTGGAAACACCATATATTTT	CASSRTGVALSGNTIYF
TRBV3-1/TRBV3-2	NA	TRBJ1-1	NA	TGTGCCAGCAGCCAAGGGACAGACACTGAAGCTTTCTTT	CASSQGTDTEAFF
TRBV28	NA	TRBJ1-4	NA	TGTGCCAGCAGTCGACAGGAAGGAGCCCAGATTGAAAAACTGTTTTTT	CASSRQEGAQIEKLFF
TRBV7-9	NA	TRBJ1-1	NA	TGTGCCCTATCCCCAACGTCGAACACTGAAGCTTTCTTT	CALSPTSNTEAFF
TRBV25-1	NA	TRBJ2-2	NA	TGTGCCAGCCGCTACAGGACAGACGGGGAGCTGTTTTTT	CASRYRTDGELFF
TRBV18	TRBD2	TRBJ2-1	once	TGTGCCAGCTCACCACAGCGGGGCGCCTCGAATGAGCAGTTCTTC	CASSPQRGASNEQFF
TRBV28	NA	TRBJ1-4	NA	TGTGCCAGCAGTTTTGGGGGCAGGGTCATTTTTGGTGAAAAACTGTTTTTT	CASSFGGRVIFGEKLFF
TRBV28	NA	TRBJ2-7	NA	TGTGCCAGCTGGGGGACGGGAGCCCCTCCCTACGAGCAGTACTTC	CASWGTGAPPYEQYF
TRBV4-1	NA	TRBJ2-2	once	TGCGCCAGCAGCCCCGGCGGCGGGGCGAACACCGGGGAGCTGTTTTTT	CASSPGGGANTGELFF
TRBV7-3	TRBD1	TRBJ2-2	NA	TGTGCCAGCAGCCCAGGGGGCTGGGACACCGGGGAGCTGTTTTTT	CASSPGGWDTGELFF
TRBV5-1	NA	TRBJ1-4	NA	TGCGCCAGCAGCTTGGAAGGGCGGCAGGGAAATGAAAAACTGTTTTTT	CASSLEGRQGNEKLFF
TRBV28	TRBD1	TRBJ1-2	NA	TGTGCCAGCAGCCGAACAGGGGGCTATGGCTACACCTTC	CASSRTGGYGYTF
TRBV7-2	TRBD2	TRBJ2-1	NA	TGTGCCAGCAGCTTAAGTACTAGCGGGAGTACGTATGAGCAGTTCTTC	CASSLSTSGSTYEQFF
TRBV28	NA	TRBJ2-4	NA	TGTGCCAGCAGTATACAGGGTTTTCAGTACTTC	CASSIQGFQYF
TRBV30	NA	TRBJ2-7	NA	TGTGCCTGGAGGTCTTACCGAGACTGGTTTCCGAGCGAGCAGTACTTC	CAWRSYRDWFPSEQYF
TRBV18	NA	TRBJ1-3	NA	TGTGCCAGCTCACCCCGGGACACTGGAAACACCATATATTTT	CASSPRDTGNTIYF
TRBV6-5	NA	TRBJ1-4	NA	TGTGCCAGCAGCGGCAGTCAATCGGGTGAAAAACTGTTTTTT	CASSGSQSGEKLFF
TRBV6-5	TRBD1	TRBJ1-5	few	TGTGCCAGCGTCCGAGCCAGGGGGGCAAGTCAGCCCCAGCATTTT	CASVRARGASQPQHF
TRBV10-3	TRBD1	TRBJ1-2	NA	TGTGCCATCAGCCCGGACAGGGTCTGGGGCTACACCTTC	CAISPDRVWGYTF
TRBV3-1/TRBV3-2	NA	TRBJ1-4	NA	TGTGCCAGCAGCCAGGCGGGATCAGGGGAAAAACTGTTTTTT	CASSQAGSGEKLFF
TRBV4-2	NA	TRBJ1-2	many	TGTGCCAGCAGCCAGGACCGGACAGACCGCTATGGCTACACCTTC	CASSQDRTDRYGYTF
TRBV11-3	TRBD2	TRBJ2-7	few	TGTGCCAGCAGCCTCGGACTAGCGGGGACTACGGGGTCCTACGAGCAGTACTTC	CASSLGLAGTTGSYEQYF
TRBV3-1/TRBV3-2	TRBD1	TRBJ2-3	NA	TGTGCCAGCAGTCTCTGGACAGGCTCGTTAGATACGCAGTATTTT	CASSLWTGSLDTQYF
TRBV3-1/TRBV3-2	NA	TRBJ1-3	NA	TGTGCCAGCAGCCCGAGACAGGCGAGAAGCGGAAACACCATATATTTT	CASSPRQARSGNTIYF
TRBV9	TRBD1	TRBJ2-2	NA	TGTGCCAGCAGCGTAGAGGGGACAGTAAACACCGGGGAGCTGTTTTTT	CASSVEGTVNTGELFF
TRBV6-6	NA	TRBJ1-4	NA	TGTGCCAGCAGTTACTCGGCAGGGGTGGGCGAAAAACTGTTTTTT	CASSYSAGVGEKLFF
TRBV30	NA	TRBJ1-6	NA	TGTGCCTGGAATGGGCCGACGGATAATTCACCCCTCCACTTT	CAWNGPTDNSPLHF
TRBV10-3	NA	TRBJ2-3	NA	TGTGCCATCAGTGATTCGGGACACGGGAGCACAGATACGCAGTATTTT	CAISDSGHGSTDTQYF
TRBV10-3	TRBD2	TRBJ2-5	NA	TGTGCCATTGGGACTAGCGGGGGAACACGCCAAGAGACCCAGTACTTC	CAIGTSGGTRQETQYF
TRBV20-1	NA	TRBJ2-4	NA	TGCAGTGCTAGTCCGGGATTGTCCAAAAACATTCAGTACTTC	CSASPGLSKNIQYF
TRBV5-5	TRBD1	TRBJ2-1	NA	TGTGCCAGCAGCTTGGAACGGACAGGGTGGTACAATGAGCAGTTCTTC	CASSLERTGWYNEQFF
TRBV20-1	NA	TRBJ2-7	NA	TGCAGTGCCTGTCCAGGGTACGAGCAGTACTTC	CSACPGYEQYF
TRBV7-8	TRBD1	TRBJ1-3	NA	TGTGCCAGCAGCTTAGCTGCAACAGGGGTGAGAAACACCATATATTTT	CASSLAATGVRNTIYF
TRBV6-5	NA	TRBJ1-2	NA	TGTGCCAGCACCGGTGGGGGCTCTTATGGCTACACCTTC	CASTGGGSYGYTF
TRBV27	NA	TRBJ2-1	NA	TGTGCCAGCGGCCTGTATGTAGGGAGGAAATCCTACAATGAGCAGTTCTTC	CASGLYVGRKSYNEQFF
TRBV6-2/TRBV6-3	NA	TRBJ1-5	NA	TGTGCCAGCAGTGTTCCCTCGCCCCAGCATTTT	CASSVPSPQHF
TRBV5-1	NA	TRBJ1-1	NA	TGCGCCAGCAGCTTCTCCTTGAACACTGAAGCTTTCTTT	CASSFSLNTEAFF
TRBV3-1/TRBV3-2	NA	TRBJ2-3	NA	TGTGCCAGCAGCCAAGAGGAACTAGCAGACCTTAGCACAGATACGCAGTATTTT	CASSQEELADLSTDTQYF
TRBV9	TRBD1	TRBJ2-2	NA	TGTGCCAGCAGCGTGGGAGGCGTCGGCAGGGGGCTGTTGGACACCGGGGAGCTGTTTTTT	CASSVGGVGRGLLDTGELFF
TRBV5-4	TRBD1	TRBJ2-7	NA	TGTGCCAGCAGCTTGGGGGGACAGACTTCCTACGAGCAGTACTTC	CASSLGGQTSYEQYF